The 17 T cell receptor beta chains reported below all come from one sample, sequenced in a study of OX40 agonist ivuxolimab in advanced cancers. Data came from immunoSEQ multiplex PCR; TCRdb stores just in-frame clones and leaves some out. The sample has around 26,000 clones; 85% are singletons. Sequencing used CD4+ or CD8+ T cells sorted from blood, obtained in a trial of the OX40 agonist ivuxolimab. Every receptor here comes from an adult with an advanced solid tumor such as melanoma, head and neck, liver or kidney cancer.

The DNA of the CDR3 is TGTGCCAGCAGTTTAATGGGGGATGAGCAGTTCTTC. It codes for CASSLMGDEQFF. The chain carries TRBV27 and TRBJ2-1; TRBD1 or TRBD2 may be the D gene (5 bases each). Germline V gene lookup returns CDR1 MNHEY and CDR2 SMNVEV (reference sequence). V was shortened by 2 bases and J by 8 bases, with 7 bases between the two germline ends. The CDR3 length is 12 residues.

This chain links TRBV19 with TRBJ2-7; TRBD1 agrees at 8 bases. The V gene's germline CDR1 is LNHDA and CDR2 SQIVND (reference sequence). The length of the CDR3 is 15 residues. The V gene end was trimmed by 6 bases and the J gene end by 0 bases; junction bases not matched to a gene: 7. The CDR3 protein is CASRLRTGTSYEQYF. CDR3 DNA: TGTGCCAGTAGACTTCGGACAGGGACCTCCTACGAGCAGTACTTC.

V usage is TRBV7-6 and J usage is TRBJ1-1, with D maybe TRBD1 (5 bases). Germline CDR1 SGHVS, CDR2 FNYEAQ. The V gene lost 3 bases and the J gene lost 3 bases, with 20 bases spanning the gap. The CDR3 has 17 amino acids. The CDR3 DNA follows: TGTGCCAGCAGCTTGCGGGGCAGCAAGACTAAGTACACTGAAGCTTTCTTT. This gives the protein CASSLRGSKTKYTEAFF.

This rearrangement joins TRBV4-1 to TRBJ2-7; 16 positions agree with TRBD2. V was pared by 6 bases and J by 0 bases, with 2 bases of the junction left unmatched. Germline V CDR1 and CDR2: MGHRA, YSYEKL. The CDR3 sequence is 16 residues long. The CDR3 here is CASRGLAGGLSYEQYF. The DNA of the CDR3 is TGCGCCAGCAGGGGACTAGCGGGGGGGCTCTCCTACGAGCAGTACTTC.

This chain connects TRBV9 to TRBJ2-2; the match to TRBD2 covers 9 bases. The CDR3 runs 18 residues. Germline lookup yields CDR1 SGDLS and CDR2 YYNGEE. After removal of 0 bases from V and 5 bases from J, the junction contained 11 bases not matched to a gene. CDR3 sequence reads: CASSVGPRGGLGTGELFF. The CDR3 region has the DNA TGTGCCAGCAGCGTAGGTCCGCGGGGGGGCCTAGGGACCGGGGAGCTGTTTTTT. Using reference TRBV9 and TRBJ2-2 for the parts outside the CDR3, the full variable domain is DSGVTQTPKHLITATGQRVTLRCSPRSGDLSVYWYQQSLDQGLQFLIQYYNGEERAKGNILERFSAQQFPDLHSELNLSSLELGDSALYFCASSVGPRGGLGTGELFFGEGSRLTVL.

This chain joins TRBV19 and TRBJ2-5; 8 bases map to TRBD1. Germline trimming cut 6 bases from V and 4 bases from J; bases unmatched to any gene: 4. There are 13 residues in the CDR3. Per germline, CDR1 LNHDA and CDR2 SQIVND (reference sequence). The DNA of the CDR3 is TGTGCCAGTAGCCTAACAGGGGGAGAGACCCAGTACTTC. This gives the protein CASSLTGGETQYF.

The rearrangement joins TRBV11-3 to TRBJ2-1, with 7 bases matching TRBD2. Per the germline V gene, CDR1 is SGHNT and CDR2 is YENEEA. This CDR3 is 15 amino acids long. V was pared by 3 bases and J by 1 base, with 3 bases of the junction left unmatched. CDR3 residues: CASSFPGGSYNEQFF. The CDR3 DNA reads as TGTGCCAGCAGCTTTCCGGGGGGATCCTACAATGAGCAGTTCTTC.

This chain connects TRBV18 to TRBJ1-1; tentative D call: TRBD1 (5 bases). CDR3 length: 15 amino acids. Germline assignment: CDR1 KGHSH and CDR2 LQKENI. V lost 2 bases to trimming and J lost 3 bases, with 13 bases between them. CDR3 DNA sequence: TGTGCCAGCTCACCAATTGGGGGTGAGTACACTGAAGCTTTCTTT. It codes for CASSPIGGEYTEAFF.

This clone was picked up a small number of times. The rearrangement links TRBV28 to TRBJ1-2; 9 nucleotides line up with TRBD1. The CDR3 has 15 residues. Looked up from germline, CDR1 is MDHEN and CDR2 is SYDVKM. V shed 4 bases and J 3 bases; nucleotides not matched to a gene: 6. CDR3 residues: CASSSPTGGDYGYTF. CDR3 bases: TGTGCCAGCAGTTCCCCGACAGGGGGGGACTATGGCTACACCTTC.

The rearrangement joins TRBV9 to TRBJ2-2; TRBD1 matches 7 bases. Germline V CDR1 and CDR2: SGDLS, YYNGEE. The J segment lost 3 bases and the V segment lost 4 bases, leaving 6 bases of the junction unmatched. The CDR3 is made up of 15 amino acids. CDR3 nucleotides: TGTGCCAGCAGCAACAAGACAGGGTACACCGGGGAGCTGTTTTTT. Encoded protein: CASSNKTGYTGELFF. Full variable domain (rest looked up from reference TRBV9 and TRBJ2-2): DSGVTQTPKHLITATGQRVTLRCSPRSGDLSVYWYQQSLDQGLQFLIQYYNGEERAKGNILERFSAQQFPDLHSELNLSSLELGDSALYFCASSNKTGYTGELFFGEGSRLTVL.

This clone was observed a handful of times. The chain joins TRBV4-2 to TRBJ1-5; D gene ambiguous. V was cut by 0 bases and J by 3 bases, with 9 bases left in between. This CDR3 is built from 15 residues. Germline CDR1 LGHNA, CDR2 YNFKEQ. In DNA form, the CDR3 reads TGTGCCAGCAGCCAAGAATGGCAGGTCAATCAGCCCCAGCATTTT. Its translation: CASSQEWQVNQPQHF.

There are a few counts of this clone. The chain has TRBV20-1 and TRBJ1-6, with no clear D. The V end lost 5 bases, the J end lost 11 bases, and 7 bases lay between the germline ends. Looked up from germline, CDR1 is DFQATT and CDR2 is SNEGSKA (reference sequence). The CDR3 runs 10 residues. CDR3 residues: CSALEPPLHF. The CDR3, as DNA: TGCAGTGCTCTCGAACCACCCCTCCACTTT.

The gene calls are TRBV10-2 and TRBJ2-2; D is unclear. Looked up from germline, CDR1 is WSHSY and CDR2 is SAAADI. V was cut by 6 bases and J by 1 base, with 9 bases left in between. The CDR3 has 14 residues. CDR3 bases: TGCGCCAGCAGAGACGACGGGAACACCGGGGAGCTGTTTTTT. The encoded protein is CASRDDGNTGELFF.

This clone appeared once. The rearrangement joins TRBV11-2 to TRBJ2-3; D unresolved. The CDR3 runs 13 residues. Germline CDR1 and CDR2: SGHAT and FQNNGV. With 3 bases removed from V and 7 bases from J, the gap between germline ends came to 11 bases. As DNA, the CDR3 is TGTGCCAGCAGCTTGTACGCACACTATACGCAGTATTTT. Its translation: CASSLYAHYTQYF.

V is TRBV9 and J is TRBJ2-3; a weak D match, TRBD2 (5 bases). There are 15 residues in the CDR3. Germline V gene sequence: CDR1 SGDLS, CDR2 YYNGEE. Trimming removed 2 bases from V and 0 bases from J, with 10 bases in between. The CDR3 here is CASSVGGFSTDTQYF. The DNA for the CDR3 is TGTGCCAGCAGCGTGGGCGGGTTTAGCACAGATACGCAGTATTTT. Drawing the rest from reference TRBV9 and TRBJ2-3, the complete variable domain is DSGVTQTPKHLITATGQRVTLRCSPRSGDLSVYWYQQSLDQGLQFLIQYYNGEERAKGNILERFSAQQFPDLHSELNLSSLELGDSALYFCASSVGGFSTDTQYFGPGTRLTVL.

This clone was found once. The chain links TRBV19 to TRBJ2-5, with 15 bases identical to TRBD2. The CDR3 covers 16 residues. Trimming took 6 bases from V and 5 from J; bases not matched to a gene: 7. Per germline, CDR1 LNHDA and CDR2 SQIVND (reference sequence). The CDR3 loop reads CASRPGLAGGSETQYF. Here the CDR3 DNA reads TGTGCCAGTAGGCCGGGACTAGCGGGGGGATCGGAGACCCAGTACTTC.

V gene TRBV23-1 combines with J gene TRBJ1-5; maybe TRBD1 (5 bases). TRBV23-1 is placed among ORFs of uncertain function. V shed 2 bases and J shed 7 bases, with 21 bases lying between them. The CDR3 length is 17 residues. CDR3 sequence: CASSQTFGTELGQPQHF. The CDR3 DNA is TGCGCCAGCAGTCAAACCTTTGGGACCGAGCTAGGACAGCCCCAGCATTTT.